One and the same sample provided the 21 T cell receptor beta chains below, sequenced in a study of cytomegalovirus exposure and HLA in healthy donors. Using immunoSEQ multiplex PCR, the repertoire was profiled, and TCRdb retains in-frame clones only, with some absent. The data hold around 300,000 clones, with 88% observed a single time. The sequenced material came from PBMCs. The receptors were gathered from a man aged 25 to 45 in good health and CMV-seronegative.

The V call is TRBV5-1, the J call TRBJ2-7; D not certain. V lost 0 bases and J 4 bases, leaving 11 bases between the germline ends. The CDR3 contains 14 residues. Germline V gene lookup returns CDR1 SGHRS and CDR2 YFSETQ. In nucleotides, the CDR3 is TGCGCCAGCAGCTTGGCAGACATCAGATACGAGCAGTACTTC. It yields the protein CASSLADIRYEQYF.

CDR3 sequence reads: CSARVDTGYTF. For the CDR3, the DNA is TGCAGTGCTAGGGTCGACACTGGCTACACCTTC. J is TRBJ1-2 and V is TRBV20-1; D ambiguous. The CDR3 is 11 residues long. V lost 3 bases and J lost 7, with 9 bases in between. Germline CDR1 is DFQATT and CDR2 is SNEGSKA (reference sequence).

J is TRBJ2-7 and V is TRBV6-1, with TRBD2 matching 11 bases. CDR1 and CDR2 from the germline V gene are MNHNS and SASEGT. The V and J ends lost 4 bases and 5 bases, in that order; junction bases with no gene match: 10. CDR3 length: 16 amino acids. The CDR3 nucleotides are TGTGCCAGCAGTGGCCAGCGACTAGCGGGGTTCGACGAGCAGTACTTC. Encoded protein: CASSGQRLAGFDEQYF.

This clone was picked up a small number of times. The CDR3 region is CASSIAGGSNQPQHF. CDR3 DNA sequence: TGTGCCAGTAGTATCGCGGGAGGAAGCAATCAGCCCCAGCATTTT. This chain connects TRBV19 to TRBJ1-5; D not resolved. CDR1 and CDR2 (germline): LNHDA, SQIVND (reference sequence). This CDR3 spans 15 amino acids. Trimming cost V 3 bases and J 1 base, with 10 bases left between them.

The chain employs TRBV14 and TRBJ1-1; 8 nucleotides match TRBD1. The CDR3 totals 17 residues. Germline V gene sequence: CDR1 SGHDN, CDR2 FVKESK. The trim removed 4 bases at V and 0 bases at J, leaving 10 bases unmatched. The CDR3: CASSPSPGTGVNTEAFF. The CDR3 nucleotides read TGTGCCAGCAGCCCGAGTCCCGGGACAGGAGTGAACACTGAAGCTTTCTTT.

The chain carries TRBV29-1 and TRBJ2-3; D is unclear. V was trimmed by 5 bases and J by 1 base, leaving 13 bases between them. Per germline, CDR1 SQVTM and CDR2 ANQGSEA. This CDR3 comprises 14 residues. The CDR3 loop reads CSVRSGVGTDTQYF. The CDR3 DNA sequence: TGCAGCGTTAGGTCGGGTGTCGGCACAGATACGCAGTATTTT.

The chain carries TRBV6-1 and TRBJ1-1; 7 positions agree with TRBD1. This CDR3 spans 17 amino acids. CDR1 is MNHNS, CDR2 SASEGT, per germline. V dropped 2 bases and J dropped 1; count of bases not matched to a gene: 10. The CDR3 coding sequence is TGTGCCAGCAGTGAATACGGGACAGCTTTTTCGAACACTGAAGCTTTCTTT. Translated: CASSEYGTAFSNTEAFF.

The V gene is TRBV2, the J gene TRBJ2-7, with 8 bases lining up with TRBD1. With V trimmed by 6 bases and J by 2 bases, 9 bases remained unmatched. Germline V CDR1 and CDR2: SNHLY, FYNNEI. This CDR3 comprises 15 residues. DNA of the CDR3: TGTGCCAGCAGGGGGGGACAGGTTCCTACCTACGAGCAGTACTTC. Its protein is CASRGGQVPTYEQYF.

This clone was detected once. The chain combines TRBV30 with TRBJ1-5; a possible D gene is TRBD1 (5 bases). The CDR3 is 18 residues long. Germline CDR1 is GTSNPN and CDR2 is SVGIG (reference sequence). V gave up 0 bases and J gave up 4 bases, with 22 bases separating them. CDR3 sequence: CAWSVHRTSGGSNQPQHF. DNA for the CDR3: TGTGCCTGGAGTGTACATCGGACCAGCGGGGGGTCGAATCAGCCCCAGCATTTT.

V is TRBV5-4 and J is TRBJ2-1; the D is unclear. CDR3 length: 11 amino acids. Germline V CDR1 and CDR2: SGHNT, YYREEE (reference sequence). With 3 bases removed from V and 15 bases from J, the gap between germline ends came to 13 bases. This chain's CDR3 is CASSSDHTRFF. The DNA for the CDR3 is TGTGCCAGCAGCTCAGATCATACCAGGTTCTTC. Drawing the rest from reference TRBV5-4 and TRBJ2-1, the complete variable domain is ETGVTQSPTHLIKTRGQQVTLRCSSQSGHNTVSWYQQALGQGPQFIFQYYREEENGRGNFPPRFSGLQFPNYSSELNVNALELDDSALYLCASSSDHTRFFGPGTRLTVL.

The V call is TRBV10-1, the J call TRBJ1-1; 8 bases line up with TRBD1. The CDR3 extends over 16 amino acids. Germline assignment: CDR1 WNHNN and CDR2 SYGVQD (reference sequence). V shed 3 bases and J 0 bases; nucleotides not matched to a gene: 6. CDR3: CASSESWTGMNTEAFF. The CDR3 region has the DNA TGCGCCAGCAGTGAATCTTGGACAGGGATGAACACTGAAGCTTTCTTT.

The rearrangement joins TRBV5-4 to TRBJ2-7; TRBD1 matches 8 bases. CDR3 length: 15 residues. Germline-derived CDR1 and CDR2 are SGHNT and YYREEE (reference sequence). J lost 3 bases, V lost 0 bases, and 5 bases had no gene match. CDR3 amino acids: CASSLVGTGLYEQYF. The CDR3 nucleotides read TGTGCCAGCAGCTTGGTTGGGACAGGACTCTACGAGCAGTACTTC.

V usage is TRBV29-1 and J usage is TRBJ2-1; 11 nucleotides match TRBD2. There are 14 residues in the CDR3. The J segment lost 8 bases and the V segment lost 5 bases, leaving 8 bases of the junction unmatched. The germline V gene encodes CDR1 SQVTM and CDR2 ANQGSEA. This CDR3 is CSVLSGGAGDEQFF. The CDR3 region has the DNA TGCAGCGTTCTTAGCGGGGGGGCCGGGGATGAGCAGTTCTTC.

This sequence joins TRBV7-2 and TRBJ1-2, with D unclear. The V end lost 3 bases, the J end lost 1 base, and 9 bases lay between the germline ends. The CDR3 is 14 residues long. Germline V lookup: CDR1 SGHTA, CDR2 FQGNSA. The CDR3 here is CASSFNQNNYGYTF. In nucleotides, the CDR3 is TGTGCCAGCAGCTTCAACCAGAATAACTATGGCTACACCTTC.

The genes are TRBV5-1 and TRBJ2-7, with D hard to call. Germline V lookup: CDR1 SGHRS, CDR2 YFSETQ. V lost 0 bases, J lost 3 bases, and 13 bases lay in between. The CDR3 length is 15 residues. The chain's CDR3 is CASSLGGADLYEQYF. CDR3 sequence (DNA): TGCGCCAGCAGCTTGGGTGGAGCCGACCTCTACGAGCAGTACTTC.

This chain links TRBV7-7 with TRBJ2-2, with D perhaps TRBD1 (5 bases). The CDR3 is 17 residues long. Looked up from germline, CDR1 is SSHAT and CDR2 is FNYEAQ (reference sequence). Trimming stripped 2 bases from V and 4 bases from J, with 17 bases between. The CDR3 bases are TGTGCCAGCAGCTTAACCCTAGGACATATAGGCACCGGGGAGCTGTTTTTT. It is translated as CASSLTLGHIGTGELFF. Full variable domain (rest looked up from reference TRBV7-7 and TRBJ2-2): GAGVSQSPRYKVTKRGQDVTLRCDPISSHATLYWYQQALGQGPEFLTYFNYEAQPDKSGLPSDRFSAERPEGSISTLTIQRTEQRDSAMYRCASSLTLGHIGTGELFFGEGSRLTVL.

Only a few counts were recorded for this clone. The rearrangement joins TRBV4-1 to TRBJ2-4; no firm D call. The CDR3 consists of 15 residues. The V gene's germline CDR1 is MGHRA and CDR2 YSYEKL. With 2 bases removed from V and 8 bases from J, the gap between germline ends came to 16 bases. CDR3 sequence reads: CASSQRSGSRDIQYF. The CDR3 DNA sequence: TGCGCCAGCAGCCAAAGATCAGGTTCAAGAGACATTCAGTACTTC.

The chain couples TRBV6-6 to TRBJ1-2, with TRBD1 identical over 7 bases. CDR3 length equals 14 residues. V shed 6 bases and J 8 bases; nucleotides not matched to a gene: 12. Germline loops: CDR1 MNHNY, CDR2 SVGAGI (reference sequence). CDR3 residues: CASSRGDDLYGYTF. In DNA form, the CDR3 reads TGTGCCAGCAGCAGGGGGGACGATCTCTACGGCTACACCTTC.

The CDR3 loop reads CASSRADTGELFF. DNA for the CDR3: TGTGCCAGCAGTAGAGCCGACACCGGGGAGCTGTTTTTT. The chain combines TRBV9 with TRBJ2-2; D gene unclear. The CDR3 extends over 13 amino acids. Looked up from germline, CDR1 is SGDLS and CDR2 is YYNGEE. Trimming took 5 bases from V and 3 from J, leaving 8 bases between them.

J is TRBJ1-1 and V is TRBV5-1, with a possible D match to TRBD1 (5 bases). This CDR3 is 14 amino acids long. The germline V and J ends were trimmed by 0 bases and 1 base, with 7 bases remaining between them. CDR1 and CDR2 from the germline V gene are SGHRS and YFSETQ. In nucleotides, the CDR3 is TGCGCCAGCAGCTTGGACACAGGGAACACTGAAGCTTTCTTT. Its translation is CASSLDTGNTEAFF.

The chain employs TRBV10-3 and TRBJ1-3; 9 bases fit TRBD1. V lost 3 bases to trimming and J lost 6 bases; unmatched junction nucleotides: 6. This CDR3 has 15 residues. Germline V CDR1 and CDR2: ENHRY, SYGVKD. CDR3 protein: CAISEYTGGENTIYF. The CDR3 DNA reads TGTGCCATCAGTGAATATACAGGGGGCGAAAACACCATATATTTT.